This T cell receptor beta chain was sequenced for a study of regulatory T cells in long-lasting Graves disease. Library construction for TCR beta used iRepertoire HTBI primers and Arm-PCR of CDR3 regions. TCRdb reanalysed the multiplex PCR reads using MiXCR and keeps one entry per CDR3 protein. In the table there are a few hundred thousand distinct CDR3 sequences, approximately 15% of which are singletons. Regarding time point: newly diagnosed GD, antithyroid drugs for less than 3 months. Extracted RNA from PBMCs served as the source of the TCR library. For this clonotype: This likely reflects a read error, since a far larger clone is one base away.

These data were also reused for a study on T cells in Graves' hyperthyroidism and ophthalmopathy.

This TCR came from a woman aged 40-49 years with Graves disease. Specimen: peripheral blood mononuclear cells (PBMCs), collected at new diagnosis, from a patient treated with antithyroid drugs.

In DNA form, the CDR3 reads TGTGCCAGCAAGAGGACAGGGACCTGCGAGCAGTACTTC. Translating gives CASKRTGTCEQYF. The chain combines TRBV12-3 or TRBV12-4 with TRBJ2-7, with 8 bases matching TRBD1. V shed 7 bases, J shed 6 bases, and the junction held 8 bases outside the gene matches. The CDR3 loop spans 13 amino acids.